This T cell receptor beta chain was documented in a study of control samples from healthy donors and cancer patients. The data were produced by immunoSEQ multiplex PCR, yet TCRdb's version contains in-frame clones alone and is incomplete. The sample contains 24,000 or so clones, roughly 93% of which appear only once. The CDR3 runs to 13 residues. The germline gives CDR1 SGHTA, CDR2 FQGNSA. V was shortened by 8 bases and J by 8 bases, with 15 bases between the two germline ends. Sequenced: PBMCs. This sequence originates from a man aged 50 or older with lung cancer. The rearrangement joins TRBV7-2 to TRBJ1-4, with a possible D match to TRBD1 (5 bases). DNA of the CDR3: TGTGCCAGCCAGGGTGAGGGGCCCGAAAAACTGTTTTTT. It translates to CASQGEGPEKLFF.